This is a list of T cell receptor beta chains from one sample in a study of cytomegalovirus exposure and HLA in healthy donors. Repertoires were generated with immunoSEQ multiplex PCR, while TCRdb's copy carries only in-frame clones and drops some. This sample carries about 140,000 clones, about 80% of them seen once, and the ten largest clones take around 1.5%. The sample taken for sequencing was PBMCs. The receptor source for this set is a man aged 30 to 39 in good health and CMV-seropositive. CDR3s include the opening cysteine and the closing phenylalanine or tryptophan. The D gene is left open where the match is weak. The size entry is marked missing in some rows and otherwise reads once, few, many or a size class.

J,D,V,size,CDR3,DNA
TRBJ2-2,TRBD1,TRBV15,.,CATSPGQGVIFYTGELFF,TGTGCCACCTCACCGGGACAGGGGGTGATTTTTTACACCGGGGAGCTGTTTTTT
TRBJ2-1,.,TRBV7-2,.,CASSLVNEQFF,TGTGCCAGCAGCCTCGTCAATGAGCAGTTCTTC
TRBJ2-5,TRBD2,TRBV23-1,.,CASSHSGLAGGPMRETQYF,TGCGCCAGCAGTCATTCCGGACTAGCGGGGGGGCCGATGCGAGAGACCCAGTACTTC
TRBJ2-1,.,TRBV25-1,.,CASSVPGALSYNEQFF,TGTGCCAGCAGTGTCCCAGGGGCACTCTCCTACAATGAGCAGTTCTTC
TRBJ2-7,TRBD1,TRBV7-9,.,CASSRGTGDGRYEQYF,TGTGCCAGCAGCCGGGGGACAGGGGATGGGAGGTACGAGCAGTACTTC
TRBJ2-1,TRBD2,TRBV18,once,CASSPGLAGGLYNEQFF,TGTGCCAGCTCACCCGGACTAGCGGGAGGTCTGTACAATGAGCAGTTCTTC
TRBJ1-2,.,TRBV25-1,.,CASSELDMDYGYTF,TGTGCCAGCAGTGAACTGGACATGGACTATGGCTACACCTTC
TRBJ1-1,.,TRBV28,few,CATEPDTDNTEAFF,TGTGCCACCGAACCGGACACCGACAACACTGAAGCTTTCTTT
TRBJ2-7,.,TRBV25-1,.,CASSEWGGAAGEQYF,TGTGCCAGCAGTGAATGGGGGGGGGCAGCCGGCGAGCAGTACTTC
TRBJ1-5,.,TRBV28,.,CASSSGNCNQPQHF,TGTGCCAGCAGTTCAGGGAATTGTAATCAGCCCCAGCATTTT
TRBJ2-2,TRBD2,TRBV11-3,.,CASSSSGVNTGELFF,TGTGCCAGCAGCTCCAGCGGGGTCAACACCGGGGAGCTGTTTTTT
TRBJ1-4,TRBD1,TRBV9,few,CASSFGTGELDEKLFF,TGTGCCAGCAGCTTCGGGACAGGGGAGTTAGATGAAAAACTGTTTTTT
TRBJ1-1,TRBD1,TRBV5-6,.,CASSAGQGYTEAFF,TGTGCCAGCAGCGCGGGACAGGGGTACACTGAAGCTTTCTTT
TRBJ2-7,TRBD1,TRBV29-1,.,CSVTGQASYEQYF,TGCAGCGTCACGGGACAGGCCTCCTACGAGCAGTACTTC
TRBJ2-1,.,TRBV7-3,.,CASSLGLAERQFF,TGTGCCAGCAGCTTGGGACTCGCCGAAAGGCAGTTCTTC
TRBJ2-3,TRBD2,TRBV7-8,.,CASSRGLAGADTQYF,TGTGCCAGCAGCCGAGGGCTAGCGGGCGCAGATACGCAGTATTTT
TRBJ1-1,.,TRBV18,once,CASHFTGTEAFF,TGTGCCAGCCACTTTACGGGGACTGAAGCTTTCTTT
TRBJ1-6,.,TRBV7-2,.,CASSLGVGGYSPLHF,TGTGCCAGCAGCTTAGGAGTGGGGGGATATTCACCCCTCCACTTT
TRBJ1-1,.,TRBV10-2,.,CASTKSGGGYDTEAFF,TGCGCCAGCACTAAAAGCGGTGGGGGGTACGACACTGAAGCTTTCTTT
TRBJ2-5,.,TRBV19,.,CASSIDLKGQETQYF,TGTGCCAGTAGTATAGATCTAAAGGGGCAAGAGACCCAGTACTTC
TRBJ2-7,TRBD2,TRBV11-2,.,CASSPTSGRKYF,TGTGCCAGCAGCCCAACTAGCGGGAGGAAATACTTC
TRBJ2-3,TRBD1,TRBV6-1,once,CASRRGGTFTDTQYF,TGTGCCAGCAGGAGAGGGGGCACCTTCACAGATACGCAGTATTTT
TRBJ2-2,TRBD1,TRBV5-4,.,CASSSPGQGIGELFF,TGTGCCAGCAGCTCCCCGGGACAGGGGATCGGGGAGCTGTTTTTT
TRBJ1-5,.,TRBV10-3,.,CAISDGYQPQHF,TGTGCCATCAGTGACGGTTATCAGCCCCAGCATTTT
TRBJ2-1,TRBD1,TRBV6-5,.,CASSLRGQAYNEQFF,TGTGCCAGCAGTCTCCGCGGACAGGCTTACAATGAGCAGTTCTTC
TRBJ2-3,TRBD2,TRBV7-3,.,CATPPGTSGRAVTDTQYF,TGTGCCACCCCACCCGGGACTAGCGGGAGGGCCGTAACAGATACGCAGTATTTT
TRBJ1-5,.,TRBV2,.,CASRSQVEPQHF,TGTGCCAGCAGGTCCCAGGTTGAGCCCCAGCATTTT
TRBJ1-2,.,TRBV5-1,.,CASSWGGVGANYGYTF,TGCGCCAGCAGCTGGGGGGGCGTTGGGGCTAACTATGGCTACACCTTC
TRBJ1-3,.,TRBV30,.,CAWTGSYGTTIYF,TGTGCCTGGACGGGGAGCTATGGTACCACCATATATTTT
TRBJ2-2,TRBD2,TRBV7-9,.,CASKTSGRIGELFF,TGTGCCAGCAAAACTAGCGGGAGAATCGGGGAGCTGTTTTTT
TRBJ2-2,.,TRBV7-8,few,CASSFLGPSGTGELFF,TGTGCCAGCAGCTTTCTCGGTCCTTCGGGCACCGGGGAGCTGTTTTTT